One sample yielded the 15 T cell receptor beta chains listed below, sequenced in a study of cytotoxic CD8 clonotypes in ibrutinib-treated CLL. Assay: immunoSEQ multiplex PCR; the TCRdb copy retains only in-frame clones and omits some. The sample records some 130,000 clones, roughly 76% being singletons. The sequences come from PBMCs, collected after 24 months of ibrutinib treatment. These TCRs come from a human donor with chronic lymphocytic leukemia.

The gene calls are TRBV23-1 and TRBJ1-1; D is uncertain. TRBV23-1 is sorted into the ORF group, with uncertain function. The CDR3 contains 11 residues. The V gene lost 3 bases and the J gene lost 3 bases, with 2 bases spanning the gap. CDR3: CASSQHTEAFF. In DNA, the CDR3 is TGCGCCAGCAGTCAGCACACTGAAGCTTTCTTT.

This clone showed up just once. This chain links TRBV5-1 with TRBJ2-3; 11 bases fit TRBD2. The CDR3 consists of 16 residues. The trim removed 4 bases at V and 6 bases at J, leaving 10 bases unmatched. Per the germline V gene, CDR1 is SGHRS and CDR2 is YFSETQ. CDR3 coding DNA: TGCGCCAGCAGCCACCGGGTAGCGGGAGGGGAGGATACGCAGTATTTT. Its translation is CASSHRVAGGEDTQYF.

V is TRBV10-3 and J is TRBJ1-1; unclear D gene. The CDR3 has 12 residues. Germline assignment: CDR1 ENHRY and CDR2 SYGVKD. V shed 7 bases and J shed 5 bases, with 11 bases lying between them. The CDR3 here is CAIKAEGTEAFF. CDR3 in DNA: TGTGCCATCAAGGCAGAAGGGACTGAAGCTTTCTTT.

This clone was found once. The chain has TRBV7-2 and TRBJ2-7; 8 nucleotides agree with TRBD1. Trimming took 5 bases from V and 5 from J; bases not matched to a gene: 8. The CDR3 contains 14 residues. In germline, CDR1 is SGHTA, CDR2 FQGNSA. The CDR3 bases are TGTGCCAGCAGCACCCGGGACAGGTGGCACGAGCAGTACTTC. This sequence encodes CASSTRDRWHEQYF.

The CDR3 coding sequence is TGCGCCAGCAGCTTGGCCGTGGGACAGCTAGAGACCCAGTACTTC. Translating it yields CASSLAVGQLETQYF. The chain has TRBV5-1 and TRBJ2-5; 7 bases line up with TRBD1. The V gene end was trimmed by 0 bases and the J gene end by 4 bases; junction bases not matched to a gene: 6. This CDR3 is built from 15 residues. Germline CDR1 is SGHRS and CDR2 is YFSETQ.

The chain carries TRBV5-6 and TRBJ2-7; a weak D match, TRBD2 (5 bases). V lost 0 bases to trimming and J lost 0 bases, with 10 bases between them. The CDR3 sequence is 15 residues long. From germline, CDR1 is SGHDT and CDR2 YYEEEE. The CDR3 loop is CASSLGGPSSYEQYF. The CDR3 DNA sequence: TGTGCCAGCAGCTTGGGAGGGCCGAGCTCCTACGAGCAGTACTTC.

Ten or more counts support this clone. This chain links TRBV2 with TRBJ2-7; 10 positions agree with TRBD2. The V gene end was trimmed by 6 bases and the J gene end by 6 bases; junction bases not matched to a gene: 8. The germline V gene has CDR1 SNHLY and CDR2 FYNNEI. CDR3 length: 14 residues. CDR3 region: CASSRAGGYREQYF. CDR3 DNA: TGTGCCAGCAGCCGAGCGGGAGGGTACCGCGAGCAGTACTTC.

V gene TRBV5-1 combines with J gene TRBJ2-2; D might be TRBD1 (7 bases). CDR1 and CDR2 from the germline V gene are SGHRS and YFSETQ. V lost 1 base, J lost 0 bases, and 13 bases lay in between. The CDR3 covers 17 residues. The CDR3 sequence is CASSLWGGTANTGELFF. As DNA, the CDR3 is TGCGCCAGCAGCTTGTGGGGCGGGACAGCGAACACCGGGGAGCTGTTTTTT.

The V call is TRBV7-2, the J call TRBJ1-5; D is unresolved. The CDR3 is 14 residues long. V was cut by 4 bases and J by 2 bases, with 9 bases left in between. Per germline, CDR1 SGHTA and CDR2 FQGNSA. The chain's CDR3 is CASSSVWGNQPQHF. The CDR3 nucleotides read TGTGCCAGCAGCTCGGTCTGGGGCAATCAGCCCCAGCATTTT.

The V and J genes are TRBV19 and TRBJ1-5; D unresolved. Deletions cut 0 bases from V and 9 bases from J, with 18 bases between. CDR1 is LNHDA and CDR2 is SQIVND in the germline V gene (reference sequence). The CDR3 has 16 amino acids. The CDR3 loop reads CASSIDLGGASTPQHF. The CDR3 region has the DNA TGTGCCAGTAGTATAGATCTGGGCGGAGCCTCAACGCCCCAGCATTTT.

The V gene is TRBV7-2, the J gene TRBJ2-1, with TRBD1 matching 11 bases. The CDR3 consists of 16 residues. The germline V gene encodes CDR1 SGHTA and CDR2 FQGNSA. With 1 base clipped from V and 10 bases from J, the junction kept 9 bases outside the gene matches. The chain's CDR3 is CASSLEGTGGLREQFF. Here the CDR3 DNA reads TGTGCCAGCAGCTTAGAGGGGACAGGGGGGTTAAGGGAGCAGTTCTTC.

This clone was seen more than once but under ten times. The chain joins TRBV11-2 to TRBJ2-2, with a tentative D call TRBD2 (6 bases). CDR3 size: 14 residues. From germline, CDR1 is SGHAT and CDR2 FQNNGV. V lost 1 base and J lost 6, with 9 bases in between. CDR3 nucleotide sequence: TGTGCCAGCAGCTTAGCGGGGGTCCCCGGGGAGCTGTTTTTT. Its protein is CASSLAGVPGELFF.

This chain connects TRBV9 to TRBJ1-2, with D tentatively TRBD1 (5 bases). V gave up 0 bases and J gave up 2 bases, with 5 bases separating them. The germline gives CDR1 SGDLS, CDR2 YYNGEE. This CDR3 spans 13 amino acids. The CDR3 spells CASSVGDNYGYTF. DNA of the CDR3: TGTGCCAGCAGCGTAGGGGACAACTATGGCTACACCTTC.

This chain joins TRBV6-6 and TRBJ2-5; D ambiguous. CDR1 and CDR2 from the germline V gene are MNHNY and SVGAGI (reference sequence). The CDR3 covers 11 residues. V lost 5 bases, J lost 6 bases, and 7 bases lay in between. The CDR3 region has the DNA TGTGCCAGCAGTGCTCTAAAGACCCAGTACTTC. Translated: CASSALKTQYF.

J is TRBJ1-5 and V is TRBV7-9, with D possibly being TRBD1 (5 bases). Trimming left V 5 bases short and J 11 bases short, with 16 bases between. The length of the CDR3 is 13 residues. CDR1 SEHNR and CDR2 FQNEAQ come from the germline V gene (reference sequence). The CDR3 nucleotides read TGTGCCAGCAGCCCCGGGACGACTTTGACCCAGCATTTT. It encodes CASSPGTTLTQHF.